These 28 T cell receptor beta chains share one sample of origin, sequenced in a study of blood T cell repertoires in COVID-19 (dated by TCRdb to the early 2020s). The method was the immunoSEQ multiplex PCR assay. TCRdb's version of the immuneACCESS table is confined to in-frame rearrangements and falls short of the full clone set. An unresolved V gene accounts for under half of the shortfall where checked; the remainder is of unknown origin. This sample has about 160,000 clones in its table, and approximately 91% of those were observed once. The ten largest account for about 2.3% of the sample. Sequencing used peripheral blood. These receptors were taken from a man aged 18 to 35 with acute or convalescent COVID-19.

CDR3 loop: CASRAMKGGAIQPQHF. The CDR3 DNA sequence: TGTGCCAGCAGGGCGATGAAGGGAGGGGCTATCCAGCCCCAGCATTTT. The V gene is TRBV2, the J gene TRBJ1-5; perhaps TRBD1 as D (5 bases). Germline-derived CDR1 and CDR2 are SNHLY and FYNNEI. This CDR3 contains 16 residues. V was clipped by 6 bases and J by 7 bases, with 22 bases between them.

This sequence joins TRBV11-2 and TRBJ2-3; TRBD2 is a possible D gene (6 bases). V lost 1 base to trimming and J lost 4 bases, with 9 bases between them. The CDR3 sequence is 14 residues long. CDR1 and CDR2 (germline): SGHAT, FQNNGV. The CDR3 sequence is CASSLGGEADTQYF. In DNA, the CDR3 is TGTGCCAGCAGCTTAGGAGGGGAGGCAGATACGCAGTATTTT.

In this sample, this clone turned up a few times. V is TRBV14 and J is TRBJ2-7, with D possibly being TRBD1 (7 bases). Germline V CDR1 and CDR2: SGHDN, FVKESK. V lost 1 base and J 3 bases, leaving 16 bases between the germline ends. CDR3 length: 16 amino acids. Here the CDR3 reads CASSQGRGLVRYEQYF. CDR3 sequence (DNA): TGTGCCAGCAGCCAAGGGAGGGGGCTCGTCCGCTACGAGCAGTACTTC.

CDR3 DNA sequence: TGTGCCACCAGTGATCGACAGGGTAGCTCCTACAATGAGCAGTTCTTC. It encodes CATSDRQGSSYNEQFF. The rearrangement links TRBV24-1 to TRBJ2-1, with TRBD1 matching over 7 bases. With V trimmed by 3 bases and J by 0 bases, 4 bases remained unmatched. Germline V lookup: CDR1 KGHDR, CDR2 SFDVKD. The CDR3 extends over 16 amino acids.

The chain has TRBV5-5 and TRBJ1-1, with TRBD1 matching 8 bases. Per germline, CDR1 SGHKS and CDR2 YYEKEE (reference sequence). The CDR3 runs to 14 residues. The V and J ends lost 9 bases and 0 bases, in that order; junction bases with no gene match: 7. The CDR3: CATRDRYMNTEAFF. The CDR3 nucleotides read TGTGCCACCCGGGACAGGTACATGAACACTGAAGCTTTCTTT.

The chain carries TRBV7-7 and TRBJ2-5, with D maybe TRBD1 (6 bases). This CDR3 region has 13 residues. CDR1 SSHAT and CDR2 FNYEAQ come from the germline V gene (reference sequence). The V end lost 3 bases, the J end lost 5 bases, and 10 bases lay between the germline ends. CDR3 bases: TGTGCCAGCAGCTTTTTCCAGGGGGAGACCCAGTACTTC. Translation: CASSFFQGETQYF.

The chain combines TRBV11-2 with TRBJ1-2; TRBD1 matches at 10 bases. J was trimmed by 5 bases and V by 5 bases; bases with no gene match: 17. The CDR3 is 18 residues long. Germline CDR1 and CDR2: SGHAT and FQNNGV. This CDR3 reads CASSPLWDDRGPPYGYTF. CDR3 coding DNA: TGTGCCAGCAGCCCCCTTTGGGACGACAGGGGGCCCCCTTATGGCTACACCTTC. Based on the CDR3 plus reference TRBV11-2 and TRBJ1-2, the full variable domain is EAGVAQSPRYKIIEKRQSVAFWCNPISGHATLYWYQQILGQGPKLLIQFQNNGVVDDSQLPKDRFSAERLKGVDSTLKIQPAKLEDSAVYLCASSPLWDDRGPPYGYTFGSGTRLTVV.

This clone was recorded at least ten times. This chain links TRBV5-4 with TRBJ1-1, with a possible D match to TRBD1 (5 bases). CDR3 size: 15 residues. V gave up 3 bases and J gave up 1 base, with 13 bases separating them. Germline CDR1 reads SGHNT; CDR2 reads YYREEE (reference sequence). The CDR3 DNA is TGTGCCAGCAGCTCTGGAGGGACCGAGAACACTGAAGCTTTCTTT. Translated, it gives CASSSGGTENTEAFF. Full variable domain (remainder filled in from reference TRBV5-4 and TRBJ1-1): ETGVTQSPTHLIKTRGQQVTLRCSSQSGHNTVSWYQQALGQGPQFIFQYYREEENGRGNFPPRFSGLQFPNYSSELNVNALELDDSALYLCASSSGGTENTEAFFGQGTRLTVV.

V and J are TRBV4-1 and TRBJ1-6, with TRBD1 matching over 7 bases. CDR3 length: 14 amino acids. Per germline, CDR1 MGHRA and CDR2 YSYEKL. V lost 4 bases and J lost 10; bases outside the gene matches: 7. The CDR3 spells CASSPGQGGSPLHF. Written as DNA, the CDR3 is TGCGCCAGCAGCCCCGGGCAGGGGGGCTCACCCCTCCACTTT.

The V gene is TRBV27, the J gene TRBJ2-6; D not resolved. The CDR3 spans 16 residues. Trimming cost V 0 bases and J 5 bases, with 11 bases left between them. Per germline, CDR1 MNHEY and CDR2 SMNVEV (reference sequence). The DNA of the CDR3 is TGTGCCAGCAGTTTATCGTTGAGCGCCTGGGCCAACGTCCTGACTTTC. Its translation: CASSLSLSAWANVLTF.

V is TRBV11-2 and J is TRBJ1-1; D gene ambiguous. Trimming pared 5 bases from V and 0 bases from J, leaving 19 bases between. CDR3 length equals 17 residues. The germline gives CDR1 SGHAT, CDR2 FQNNGV. The DNA for the CDR3 is TGTGCCAGCAGCAAACGAAACGTTCGGGAGCTGAACACTGAAGCTTTCTTT. Translation: CASSKRNVRELNTEAFF.

The chain carries TRBV3-1 (or the pseudogene TRBV3-2) and TRBJ2-7; TRBD1 agrees at 9 bases. The CDR3 sequence is 15 residues long. Trimming took 2 bases from V and 4 from J; bases not matched to a gene: 6. Germline CDR1 is LGHDT and CDR2 is YNNKEL (reference sequence). CDR3 loop: CASSQQQGAPYEQYF. Here the CDR3 DNA reads TGTGCCAGCAGCCAACAACAGGGGGCGCCGTACGAGCAGTACTTC.

DNA for the CDR3: TGTGCCAGCAGCTCCTGGGGGGGGGTGCTGAACACTGAAGCTTTCTTT. Translation: CASSSWGGVLNTEAFF. The V gene is TRBV7-8, the J gene TRBJ1-1; tentative D call: TRBD1 (5 bases). V was trimmed by 4 bases and J by 0 bases, leaving 15 bases between them. The CDR3 contains 16 residues. Looked up from germline, CDR1 is SGHVS and CDR2 is FQNEAQ.

Of note for this clone: Other DNA sequences in the same sample also yield this CDR3. The chain recombines TRBV10-2 with TRBJ1-5, with 7 bases lining up with TRBD1. The junction had 2 bases not matched to a gene; V was cut back by 6 bases and J by 3 bases. The CDR3 is 13 amino acids. CDR1 WSHSY and CDR2 SAAADI come from the germline V gene. The CDR3 DNA reads TGCGCCAGCAGCGACAGGGACAATCAGCCCCAGCATTTT. This encodes CASSDRDNQPQHF.

The chain couples TRBV4-1 to TRBJ2-3; D gene unclear. Germline CDR1 is MGHRA and CDR2 is YSYEKL. The CDR3 is 15 residues long. Trimming removed 1 base from V and 1 base from J, with 9 bases in between. The CDR3 loop is CASSQAAAGTDTQYF. CDR3 sequence (DNA): TGCGCCAGCAGCCAAGCGGCGGCGGGCACAGATACGCAGTATTTT.

The V call is TRBV5-6, the J call TRBJ1-2; the D gene is possibly TRBD1 (5 bases). CDR1 and CDR2 (germline): SGHDT, YYEEEE. Trimming removed 2 bases at V and 5 bases at J, with 13 bases between. The CDR3 runs 14 residues. Written as DNA, the CDR3 is TGTGCCAGCAGCTTAGGCCATGGGGCATATGGCTACACCTTC. This encodes CASSLGHGAYGYTF.

The gene calls are TRBV13 and TRBJ2-7, with 7 bases matching TRBD2. CDR1 and CDR2 from the germline V gene are PRHDT and FYEKMQ (reference sequence). This CDR3 region has 16 residues. With V trimmed by 5 bases and J by 5 bases, 15 bases remained unmatched. The CDR3 here is CASSPSRWAGVNEQYF. CDR3 nucleotide sequence: TGTGCCAGCAGCCCCTCCCGGTGGGCGGGAGTAAACGAGCAGTACTTC.

Here the CDR3 reads CASSFLRTNEKLFF. The DNA of the CDR3 is TGTGCCAGCAGTTTTTTGAGAACTAATGAAAAACTGTTTTTT. This rearrangement joins TRBV6-5 to TRBJ1-4; no definite D call. Trimming cost V 4 bases and J 1 base, with 7 bases left between them. The CDR3 length is 14 residues. Looked up from germline, CDR1 is MNHEY and CDR2 is SVGAGI.

The rearrangement joins TRBV4-2 to TRBJ1-5; 8 nucleotides align to TRBD1. This CDR3 is 14 amino acids long. The ends lost 4 bases at V and 10 bases at J; junction bases unmatched: 9. Germline V CDR1 and CDR2: LGHNA, YNFKEQ. The CDR3 is CASSRGQGEDPQHF. The CDR3 bases are TGTGCCAGCAGCCGAGGACAGGGAGAGGACCCCCAGCATTTT.

The CDR3 region is CATSRAGSNQPQHF. CDR3 coding DNA: TGTGCCACCAGCAGAGCAGGGTCCAATCAGCCCCAGCATTTT. The chain has TRBV15 and TRBJ1-5; perhaps TRBD1 as D (5 bases). There are 14 residues in the CDR3. Per the germline V gene, CDR1 is LNHNV and CDR2 is YYDKDF (reference sequence). V was pared by 1 base and J by 3 bases, with 7 bases between.

This rearrangement joins TRBV6-5 to TRBJ1-5; TRBD1 aligns across 7 bases. Germline CDR1 and CDR2: MNHEY and SVGAGI. This CDR3 comprises 14 residues. Germline trimming cut 5 bases from V and 1 base from J; bases unmatched to any gene: 2. The CDR3 DNA reads TGTGCCAGCAGTCCGGGACAGAGCAATCAGCCCCAGCATTTT. Translation: CASSPGQSNQPQHF.

The genes are TRBV28 and TRBJ1-4, with TRBD1 as a possible D gene (5 bases). Deletions cut 6 bases from V and 8 bases from J, with 13 bases between. CDR1 MDHEN and CDR2 SYDVKM come from the germline V gene. The CDR3 totals 13 residues. CDR3 loop: CASRGRVGEKLFF. CDR3 sequence (DNA): TGTGCCAGCAGGGGCAGGGTGGGAGAAAAACTGTTTTTT. Using reference TRBV28 and TRBJ1-4 for the parts outside the CDR3, the full variable domain is DVKVTQSSRYLVKRTGEKVFLECVQDMDHENMFWYRQDPGLGLRLIYFSYDVKMKEKGDIPEGYSVSREKKERFSLILESASTNQTSMYLCASRGRVGEKLFFGSGTQLSVL.

The chain employs TRBV5-1 and TRBJ1-1; D gene uncertain. CDR1 is SGHRS and CDR2 is YFSETQ in the germline V gene. V was clipped by 3 bases and J by 4 bases, with 10 bases between them. The CDR3 covers 13 residues. Here the CDR3 reads CASSSILSTEAFF. The CDR3 DNA sequence: TGCGCCAGCAGCTCCATTTTGAGCACTGAAGCTTTCTTT.

The gene calls are TRBV19 and TRBJ1-2, with 7 nucleotides matching TRBD1. V lost 6 bases to trimming and J lost 8 bases; unmatched junction nucleotides: 9. The CDR3 is 13 residues long. CDR1 LNHDA and CDR2 SQIVND come from the germline V gene (reference sequence). The CDR3 spells CASRIHRGEGYTF. For the CDR3, the DNA is TGTGCCAGTAGAATTCACAGGGGTGAAGGCTACACCTTC.

This rearrangement joins TRBV2 to TRBJ1-4; TRBD1 might be the D (6 bases). CDR1 is SNHLY, CDR2 FYNNEI, per germline. V was clipped by 5 bases and J by 4 bases, with 11 bases between them. The CDR3 length is 14 residues. CDR3: CASSRQVFNEKLFF. As DNA, the CDR3 is TGTGCCAGCAGTCGACAGGTTTTTAATGAAAAACTGTTTTTT.

This chain links TRBV7-9 with TRBJ1-2; D may be TRBD1 (6 bases). Trimming shortened V by 5 bases and J by 5 bases, and 15 bases separated the two germline ends. The CDR3 runs to 14 residues. Germline assignment: CDR1 SEHNR and CDR2 FQNEAQ (reference sequence). The CDR3, as DNA: TGTGCCAGCAGCCTCCGACAGGAGACTTATGGCTACACCTTC. Its protein product is CASSLRQETYGYTF.

This clone is a singleton in its sample. The V gene is TRBV14, the J gene TRBJ1-1; 10 bases are shared with TRBD1. The CDR3 extends over 15 amino acids. Germline lookup yields CDR1 SGHDN and CDR2 FVKESK. V shed 0 bases and J 12 bases; nucleotides not matched to a gene: 10. The CDR3 DNA is TGTGCCAGCAGCCAAGATTTGGACAGGGGGAGCGGGACTTTCTTT. Residues: CASSQDLDRGSGTFF.

The V gene is TRBV3-1 (or the pseudogene TRBV3-2), the J gene TRBJ1-3; a weak D match, TRBD1 (5 bases). V lost 0 bases, J lost 0 bases, and 9 bases lay in between. The CDR3 is made up of 16 amino acids. Looked up from germline, CDR1 is LGHDT and CDR2 is YNNKEL (reference sequence). The DNA of the CDR3 is TGTGCCAGCAGCCAAGACGGGGGGACCTCTGGAAACACCATATATTTT. It is translated as CASSQDGGTSGNTIYF.